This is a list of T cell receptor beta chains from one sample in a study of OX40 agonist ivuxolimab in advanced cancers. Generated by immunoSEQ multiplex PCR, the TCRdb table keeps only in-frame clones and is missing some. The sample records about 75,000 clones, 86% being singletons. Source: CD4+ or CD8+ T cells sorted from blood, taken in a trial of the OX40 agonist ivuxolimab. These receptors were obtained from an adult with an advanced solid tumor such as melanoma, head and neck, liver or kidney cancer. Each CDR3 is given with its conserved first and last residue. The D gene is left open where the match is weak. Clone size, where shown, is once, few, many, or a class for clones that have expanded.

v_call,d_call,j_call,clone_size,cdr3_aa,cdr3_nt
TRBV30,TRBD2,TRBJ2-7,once,CAWSVGGGPNEQYF,TGTGCCTGGAGTGTAGGCGGGGGTCCCAACGAGCAGTACTTC
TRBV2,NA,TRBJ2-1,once,CASRYGAFNYNEQFF,TGTGCCAGCAGGTACGGGGCCTTTAACTACAATGAGCAGTTCTTC
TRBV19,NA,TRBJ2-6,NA,CASSIAGKLGANVLTF,TGTGCCAGTAGTATAGCAGGGAAACTAGGGGCCAACGTCCTGACTTTC
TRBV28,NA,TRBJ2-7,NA,CASSFVMTYEQYF,TGTGCCAGCAGTTTCGTAATGACCTACGAGCAGTACTTC
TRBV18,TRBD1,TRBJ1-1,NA,CASHGQGEAFF,TGTGCCAGTCACGGACAGGGCGAAGCTTTCTTT
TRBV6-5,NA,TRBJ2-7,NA,CASLRGDRAYEQYF,TGTGCCAGCCTGAGGGGGGACAGAGCCTACGAGCAGTACTTC
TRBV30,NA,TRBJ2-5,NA,CAWKPLLTRGETQYF,TGTGCCTGGAAGCCCCTTCTGACAAGAGGAGAGACCCAGTACTTC
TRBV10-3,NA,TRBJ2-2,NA,CAISESDSTGELFF,TGTGCCATCAGTGAGTCGGACAGCACCGGGGAGCTGTTTTTT
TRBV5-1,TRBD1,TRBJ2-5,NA,CASSPQQGARETQYF,TGCGCCAGCAGCCCCCAACAGGGGGCGCGGGAGACCCAGTACTTC
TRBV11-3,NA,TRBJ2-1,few,CASSLQGLTYNEQFF,TGTGCCAGCAGCTTACAGGGTCTCACCTACAATGAGCAGTTCTTC
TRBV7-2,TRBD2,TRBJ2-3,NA,CASSFLSAGTGDTQYF,TGTGCCAGCAGCTTCCTCTCAGCGGGGACGGGAGATACGCAGTATTTT
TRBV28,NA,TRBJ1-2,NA,CASSVLPLEDGYTF,TGTGCCAGCAGTGTACTTCCCCTGGAGGATGGCTACACCTTC
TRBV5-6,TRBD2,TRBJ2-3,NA,CASSYPLLAGEPDTQYF,TGTGCCAGCAGTTACCCGCTACTAGCGGGAGAACCGGATACGCAGTATTTT
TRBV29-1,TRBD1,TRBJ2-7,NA,CSVDGTGYQGQYF,TGCAGCGTTGACGGGACAGGGTACCAGGGGCAGTACTTC
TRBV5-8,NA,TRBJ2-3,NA,CASSLDVRTDTQYF,TGTGCCAGCAGCTTGGATGTACGCACAGATACGCAGTATTTT
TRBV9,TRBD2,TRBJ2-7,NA,CASSASSGSYEQYF,TGTGCCAGCAGCGCGTCTAGCGGGAGCTACGAGCAGTACTTC
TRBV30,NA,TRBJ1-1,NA,CAWSDTTDLNTEAFF,TGTGCCTGGAGTGACACGACGGACCTGAACACTGAAGCTTTCTTT
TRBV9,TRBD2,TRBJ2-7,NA,CASSVGMGGTLYF,TGTGCCAGCAGCGTCGGTATGGGGGGGACCTTGTACTTC
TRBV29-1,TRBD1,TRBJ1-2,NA,CSVQGGADYGYTF,TGCAGCGTGCAGGGGGGGGCTGACTATGGCTACACCTTC
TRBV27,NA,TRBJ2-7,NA,CASSLLERRREQYF,TGTGCCAGCAGTTTATTAGAAAGGAGGAGGGAGCAGTACTTC
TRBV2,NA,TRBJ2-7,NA,CASSKRWDVYNEQYF,TGTGCCAGCAGCAAACGATGGGACGTATACAACGAGCAGTACTTC
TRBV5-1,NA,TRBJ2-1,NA,CASSPGALTYNEQFF,TGCGCCAGCAGCCCAGGCGCCCTAACCTACAATGAGCAGTTCTTC
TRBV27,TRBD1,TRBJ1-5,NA,CASKYQGAGNQPQHF,TGTGCCAGCAAATACCAGGGGGCAGGGAATCAGCCCCAGCATTTT
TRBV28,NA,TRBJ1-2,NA,CASRSSGSTYGYTF,TGTGCCAGCAGATCGTCAGGGAGCACCTATGGCTACACCTTC
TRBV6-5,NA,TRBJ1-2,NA,CASSWGPANYGYTF,TGTGCCAGCAGTTGGGGCCCTGCTAACTATGGCTACACCTTC
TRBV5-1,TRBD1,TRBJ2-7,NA,CASSPRAGGHYEQYF,TGCGCCAGCAGCCCCAGGGCAGGGGGTCACTACGAGCAGTACTTC
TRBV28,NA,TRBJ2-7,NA,CASIPRRPPYEQYF,TGTGCCAGCATTCCCAGGAGGCCCCCCTACGAGCAGTACTTC
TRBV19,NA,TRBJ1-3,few,CASNTVGGVDSGNTIYF,TGTGCCAGTAATACAGTCGGGGGCGTCGACTCTGGAAACACCATATATTTT
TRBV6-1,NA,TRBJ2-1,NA,CASSSRVVLGDEQFF,TGTGCCAGCAGTTCCCGCGTGGTCTTAGGGGATGAGCAGTTCTTC